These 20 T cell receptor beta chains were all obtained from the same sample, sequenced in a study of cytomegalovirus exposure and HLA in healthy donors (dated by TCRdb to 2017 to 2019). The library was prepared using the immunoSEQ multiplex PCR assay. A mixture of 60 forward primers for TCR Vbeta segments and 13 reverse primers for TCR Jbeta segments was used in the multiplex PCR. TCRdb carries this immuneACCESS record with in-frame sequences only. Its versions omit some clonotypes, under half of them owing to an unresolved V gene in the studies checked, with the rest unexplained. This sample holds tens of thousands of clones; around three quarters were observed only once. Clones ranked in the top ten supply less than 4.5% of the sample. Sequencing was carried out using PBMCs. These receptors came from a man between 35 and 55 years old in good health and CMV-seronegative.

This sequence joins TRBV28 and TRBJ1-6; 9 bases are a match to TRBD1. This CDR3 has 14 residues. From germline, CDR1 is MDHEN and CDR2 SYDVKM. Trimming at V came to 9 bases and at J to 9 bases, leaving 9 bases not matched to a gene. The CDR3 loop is CASFRDRVSSPLHF. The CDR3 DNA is TGTGCCAGTTTCCGGGACAGGGTTTCTTCACCCCTCCACTTT.

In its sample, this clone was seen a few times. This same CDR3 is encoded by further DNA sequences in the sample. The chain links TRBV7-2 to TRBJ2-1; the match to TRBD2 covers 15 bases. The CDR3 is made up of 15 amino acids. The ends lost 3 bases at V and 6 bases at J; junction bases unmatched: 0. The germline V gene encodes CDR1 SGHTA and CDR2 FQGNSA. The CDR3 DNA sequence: TGTGCCAGCAGCTTGGGACTAGCGGGAGGCAATGAGCAGTTCTTC. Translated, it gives CASSLGLAGGNEQFF. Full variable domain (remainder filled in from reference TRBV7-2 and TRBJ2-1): GAGVSQSPSNKVTEKGKDVELRCDPISGHTALYWYRQSLGQGLEFLIYFQGNSAPDKSGLPSDRFSAERTGGSVSTLTIQRTQQEDSAVYLCASSLGLAGGNEQFFGPGTRLTVL.

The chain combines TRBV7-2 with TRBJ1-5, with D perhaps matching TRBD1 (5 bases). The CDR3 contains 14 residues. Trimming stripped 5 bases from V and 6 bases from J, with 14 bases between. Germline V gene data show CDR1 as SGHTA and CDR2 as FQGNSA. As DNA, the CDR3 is TGTGCCAGCAGCGGGCTGGGGCTAGGTCAGCCCCAGCATTTT. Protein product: CASSGLGLGQPQHF.

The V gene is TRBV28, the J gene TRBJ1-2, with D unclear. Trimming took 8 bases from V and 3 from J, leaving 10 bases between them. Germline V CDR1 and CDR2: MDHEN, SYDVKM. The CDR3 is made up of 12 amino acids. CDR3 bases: TGTGCCAGCCTCCGGAGGGACTATGGCTACACCTTC. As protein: CASLRRDYGYTF.

The CDR3 sequence: CASSPLSGRYGYTF. CDR3 nucleotides: TGTGCCAGCAGTCCGTTGTCAGGTCGCTATGGCTACACCTTC. The rearrangement links TRBV28 to TRBJ1-2; D is undetermined. The V gene lost 5 bases and the J gene lost 4 bases, with 14 bases spanning the gap. The CDR3 is made up of 14 amino acids. Germline assignment: CDR1 MDHEN and CDR2 SYDVKM.

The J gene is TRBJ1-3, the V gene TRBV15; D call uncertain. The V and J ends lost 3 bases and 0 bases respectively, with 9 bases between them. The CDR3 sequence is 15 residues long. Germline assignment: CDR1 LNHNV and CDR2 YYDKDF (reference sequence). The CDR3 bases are TGTGCCACCAGCAGGGACTCGAGCTCTGGAAACACCATATATTTT. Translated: CATSRDSSSGNTIYF. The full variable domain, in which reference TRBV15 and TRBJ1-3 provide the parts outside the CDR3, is DAMVIQNPRYQVTQFGKPVTLSCSQTLNHNVMYWYQQKSSQAPKLLFHYYDKDFNNEADTPDNFQSRRPNTSFCFLDIRSPGLGDTAMYLCATSRDSSSGNTIYFGEGSWLTVV.

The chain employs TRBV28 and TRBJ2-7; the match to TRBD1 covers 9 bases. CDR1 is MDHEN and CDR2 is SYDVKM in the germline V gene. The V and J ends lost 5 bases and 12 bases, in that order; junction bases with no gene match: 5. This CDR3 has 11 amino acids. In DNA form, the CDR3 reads TGTGCCAGCAGTCCTGGACAGGGGAGGTACTTC. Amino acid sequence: CASSPGQGRYF.

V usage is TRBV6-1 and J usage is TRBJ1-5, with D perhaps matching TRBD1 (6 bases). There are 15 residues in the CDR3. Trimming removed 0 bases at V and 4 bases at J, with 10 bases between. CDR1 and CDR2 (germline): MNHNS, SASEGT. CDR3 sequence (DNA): TGTGCCAGCAGTGAAGCGGATGGGACAAATCAGCCCCAGCATTTT. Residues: CASSEADGTNQPQHF.

The CDR3 loop is CASSSRQGYGYTF. The CDR3 region has the DNA TGTGCCAGCAGCTCCCGACAGGGGTATGGCTACACCTTC. V and J are TRBV7-2 and TRBJ1-2, with 8 bases identical to TRBD1. V lost 4 bases and J lost 5; bases outside the gene matches: 3. The CDR3 spans 13 residues. The germline CDR1 and CDR2 sequences are SGHTA and FQGNSA.

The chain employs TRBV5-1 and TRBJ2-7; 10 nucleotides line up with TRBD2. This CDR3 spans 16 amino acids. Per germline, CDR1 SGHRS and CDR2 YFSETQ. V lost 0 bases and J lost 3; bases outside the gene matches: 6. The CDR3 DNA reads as TGCGCCAGCAGCTTGGCACTAGCGGGGACTCTCTACGAGCAGTACTTC. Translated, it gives CASSLALAGTLYEQYF.

The CDR3 loop is CSVEGPRGEQFF. CDR3 sequence (DNA): TGCAGCGTTGAAGGACCCCGGGGTGAGCAGTTCTTC. The chain combines TRBV29-1 with TRBJ2-1; possibly TRBD2 for D (5 bases). This CDR3 region has 12 residues. The V end was cut by 1 base, the J end by 9 bases, with 10 bases between. Germline assignment: CDR1 SQVTM and CDR2 ANQGSEA.

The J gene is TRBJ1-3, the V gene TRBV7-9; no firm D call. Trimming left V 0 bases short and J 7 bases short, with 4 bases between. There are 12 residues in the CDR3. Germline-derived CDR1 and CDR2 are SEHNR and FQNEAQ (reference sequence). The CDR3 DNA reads TGTGCCAGCAGCTTAGCTAGCAACACCATATATTTT. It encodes CASSLASNTIYF.

The DNA for the CDR3 is TGTGCCAGCAGTCATTTAAGGGACACCGGAAAACTGTTTTTT. Translation gives CASSHLRDTGKLFF. This rearrangement joins TRBV28 to TRBJ1-4; D perhaps matches TRBD1 (6 bases). From germline, CDR1 is MDHEN and CDR2 SYDVKM. The CDR3 covers 14 residues. The V end was cut by 5 bases, the J end by 10 bases, with 17 bases between.

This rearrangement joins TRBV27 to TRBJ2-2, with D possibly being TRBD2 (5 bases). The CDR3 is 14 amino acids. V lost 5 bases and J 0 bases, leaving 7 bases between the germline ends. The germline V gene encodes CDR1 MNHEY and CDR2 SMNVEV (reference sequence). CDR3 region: CASSQRTNTGELFF. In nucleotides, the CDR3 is TGTGCCAGCAGTCAGCGGACGAACACCGGGGAGCTGTTTTTT.

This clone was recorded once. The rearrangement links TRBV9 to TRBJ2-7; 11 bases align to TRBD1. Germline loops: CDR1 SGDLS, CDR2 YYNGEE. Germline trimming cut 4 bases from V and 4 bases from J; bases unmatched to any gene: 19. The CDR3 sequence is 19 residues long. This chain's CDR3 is CASSPLPGQGAYAMYEQYF. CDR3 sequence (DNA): TGTGCCAGCAGCCCCCTCCCCGGACAGGGGGCGTACGCTATGTACGAGCAGTACTTC.

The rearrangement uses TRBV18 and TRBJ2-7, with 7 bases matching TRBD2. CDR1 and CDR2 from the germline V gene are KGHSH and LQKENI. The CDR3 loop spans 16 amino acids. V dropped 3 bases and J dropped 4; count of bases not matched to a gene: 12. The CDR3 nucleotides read TGTGCCAGCTCACCGGTCGGCGGGAGTATCGTTTACGAGCAGTACTTC. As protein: CASSPVGGSIVYEQYF.

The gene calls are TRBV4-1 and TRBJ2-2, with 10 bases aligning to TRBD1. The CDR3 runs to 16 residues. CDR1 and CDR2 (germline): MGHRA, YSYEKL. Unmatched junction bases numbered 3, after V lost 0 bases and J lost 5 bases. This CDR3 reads CASSQEDRGHTGELFF. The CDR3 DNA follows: TGCGCCAGCAGCCAAGAAGACAGGGGGCATACCGGGGAGCTGTTTTTT.

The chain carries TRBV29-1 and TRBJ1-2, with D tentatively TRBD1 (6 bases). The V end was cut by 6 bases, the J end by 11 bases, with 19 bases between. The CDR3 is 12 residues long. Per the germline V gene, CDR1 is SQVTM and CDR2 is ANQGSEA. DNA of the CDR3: TGCAGCGTCCAGAATCCGTGGGGGCGTTACACCTTC. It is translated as CSVQNPWGRYTF.

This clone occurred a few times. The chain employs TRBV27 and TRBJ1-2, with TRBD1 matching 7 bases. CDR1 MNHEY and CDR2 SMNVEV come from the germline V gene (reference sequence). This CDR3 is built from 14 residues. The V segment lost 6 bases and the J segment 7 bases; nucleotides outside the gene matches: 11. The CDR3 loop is CASRGIGGTGGYTF. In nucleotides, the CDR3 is TGTGCCAGCAGGGGAATAGGGGGCACCGGTGGCTACACCTTC.

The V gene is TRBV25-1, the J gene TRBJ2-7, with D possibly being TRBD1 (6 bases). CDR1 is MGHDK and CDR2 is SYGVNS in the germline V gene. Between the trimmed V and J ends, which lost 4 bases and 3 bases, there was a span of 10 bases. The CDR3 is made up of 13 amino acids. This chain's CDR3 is CASSVGAHYEQYF. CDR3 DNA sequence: TGTGCCAGCAGTGTGGGGGCGCACTACGAGCAGTACTTC.